This T cell receptor (beta chain) was identified during a study of T cells in Graves' hyperthyroidism and ophthalmopathy. TCR beta CDR3 region amplification was performed from RNA transcripts. The primer set for the first-round RT-PCR of the TCR CDR3 was HTBI. TCRdb processed the multiplex PCR reads anew with MiXCR; each CDR3 protein has one entry. Here the sample spans 490,000 or so distinct CDR3 sequences, nearly 20% being singletons. Thyroid ultrasound and orbital computed tomography, with clinical symptoms and serum thyroxine and TRAb, informed diagnoses. PBMCs were derived from about 10 ml fresh peripheral blood. The germline CDR1 and CDR2 sequences are SGHTA and FQGNSA. V was pared by 3 bases and J by 5 bases, with 10 bases between. The CDR3 runs 13 residues. This clonotype was picked up many times.

This receptor was identified in a man aged 35-49 years with Graves' ophthalmopathy. The chain is built from TRBV7-2 and TRBJ2-5, with D possibly being TRBD1 or TRBD2 (5 bases each). Sequencing was done on a sample of blood. The CDR3 sequence is CASSFRGTETQYF. The CDR3 nucleotides are TGTGCCAGCAGCTTCCGGGGCACGGAGACCCAGTACTTC.